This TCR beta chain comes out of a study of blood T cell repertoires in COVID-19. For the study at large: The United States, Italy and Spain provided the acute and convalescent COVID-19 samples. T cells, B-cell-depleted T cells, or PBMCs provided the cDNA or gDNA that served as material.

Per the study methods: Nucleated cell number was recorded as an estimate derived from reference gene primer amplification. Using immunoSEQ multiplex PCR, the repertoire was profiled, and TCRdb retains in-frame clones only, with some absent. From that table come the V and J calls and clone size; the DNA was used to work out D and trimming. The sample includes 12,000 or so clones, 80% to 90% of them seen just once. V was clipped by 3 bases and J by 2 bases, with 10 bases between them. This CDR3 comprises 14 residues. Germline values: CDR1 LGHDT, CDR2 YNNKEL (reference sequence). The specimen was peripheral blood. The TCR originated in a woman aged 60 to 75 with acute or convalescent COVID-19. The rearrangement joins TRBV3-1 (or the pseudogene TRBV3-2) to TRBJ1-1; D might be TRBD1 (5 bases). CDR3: CASSQGGLNTEAFF. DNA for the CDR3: TGTGCCAGCAGCCAGGGGGGTCTCAACACTGAAGCTTTCTTT.